This T cell receptor (beta chain) was identified during a study of cytomegalovirus exposure and HLA in healthy donors. The count of this clone is one. The germline V gene has CDR1 SGHDT and CDR2 YYEEEE. V gave up 5 bases and J gave up 1 base, with 7 bases separating them. CDR3 length: 12 amino acids. 60 Vbeta and 13 Jbeta primers were used in PCR. The data were produced by immunoSEQ multiplex PCR, yet TCRdb's version contains in-frame clones alone and is incomplete. The sample records roughly 110,000 clones, roughly 82% being singletons. This receptor was obtained from a man in his forties or fifties in good health and CMV-seropositive. The chain has TRBV5-6 and TRBJ2-7; D is uncertain. What was sequenced was PBMCs. CDR3 loop: CASRKQSYEQYF. CDR3 sequence (DNA): TGTGCCAGCAGGAAACAGTCCTACGAGCAGTACTTC.